The 11 T cell receptor beta chains below come from one sample, sequenced in a study of Tregs in tolerant kidney transplant recipients. The table came from immunoSEQ multiplex PCR; TCRdb's copy has only in-frame clones and leaves some out. The table shows about 69,000 clones, with about 88% occurring only once. Sample: CD4+ T cells from blood, taken before the transplant. The source of these receptors is a human donor who received a combined kidney and bone marrow transplant.

The chain joins TRBV7-8 to TRBJ2-4; D is perhaps TRBD2 (5 bases). The CDR3 extends over 15 amino acids. V dropped 1 base and J dropped 3 bases, with 10 bases sitting between them. Germline V lookup: CDR1 SGHVS, CDR2 FQNEAQ. The CDR3 loop reads CASSLGGAVKNIQYF. As DNA, the CDR3 is TGTGCCAGCAGCTTAGGGGGAGCGGTCAAAAACATTCAGTACTTC. Full variable domain (outside the CDR3, taken from reference TRBV7-8 and TRBJ2-4): GAGVSQSPRYKVAKRGQDVALRCDPISGHVSLFWYQQALGQGPEFLTYFQNEAQLDKSGLPSDRFFAERPEGSVSTLKIQRTQQEDSAVYLCASSLGGAVKNIQYFGAGTRLSVL.

The V gene is TRBV9, the J gene TRBJ2-7, with D possibly matching TRBD2 (5 bases). Trimming shortened V by 2 bases and J by 6 bases, and 18 bases separated the two germline ends. The germline V gene has CDR1 SGDLS and CDR2 YYNGEE. The CDR3 totals 15 residues. In DNA, the CDR3 is TGTGCCAGCAGCGTCGATCTTCGGACTCGGGGCGAGCAGTACTTC. This sequence encodes CASSVDLRTRGEQYF.

This clone has only one observation. The chain has TRBV7-9 and TRBJ1-3, with TRBD1 identical over 7 bases. V was pared by 5 bases and J by 1 base, with 8 bases of the junction left unmatched. CDR1 and CDR2 (germline): SEHNR, FQNEAQ (reference sequence). This CDR3 is built from 16 residues. The CDR3 here is CASSPRDSRSGNTIYF. The CDR3 DNA is TGTGCCAGCAGCCCCCGGGACAGCCGATCTGGAAACACCATATATTTT.

The chain recombines TRBV4-2 with TRBJ2-7, with 8 bases aligning to TRBD1. J gave up 5 bases and V 1 base, and 10 bases lay outside the gene matches. Looked up from germline, CDR1 is LGHNA and CDR2 is YNFKEQ. This CDR3 comprises 16 residues. The CDR3 coding sequence is TGTGCCAGCAGCCAAGGAACCGGGACAGGCACCAACGAGCAGTACTTC. Protein sequence: CASSQGTGTGTNEQYF.

The chain carries TRBV6-1 and TRBJ2-7; TRBD2 matches 9 bases. In germline, CDR1 is MNHNS, CDR2 SASEGT. The CDR3 covers 14 residues. V shed 8 bases and J 5 bases; nucleotides not matched to a gene: 10. CDR3 nucleotide sequence: TGTGCCAGCGCTCAGGCTAGCGGGAATAACGAGCAGTACTTC. Amino acids: CASAQASGNNEQYF.

The V gene is TRBV27, the J gene TRBJ2-3, with 15 nucleotides matching TRBD2. The CDR3 spans 16 residues. The germline V gene encodes CDR1 MNHEY and CDR2 SMNVEV (reference sequence). The V gene end was trimmed by 6 bases and the J gene end by 7 bases; junction bases not matched to a gene: 8. The CDR3 sequence: CASSRTGTSGRNTQYF. CDR3 coding DNA: TGTGCCAGCAGCCGCACCGGGACTAGCGGGAGGAATACGCAGTATTTT.

The gene calls are TRBV18 and TRBJ2-7, with D uncertain. Germline CDR1 is KGHSH and CDR2 is LQKENI. This CDR3 has 11 residues. The V and J ends lost 3 bases and 6 bases respectively, with 6 bases between them. CDR3 in DNA: TGTGCCAGCTCACCCGAGGTCGAGCAGTACTTC. This sequence encodes CASSPEVEQYF. Based on the CDR3 plus reference TRBV18 and TRBJ2-7, the full variable domain is NAGVMQNPRHLVRRRGQEARLRCSPMKGHSHVYWYRQLPEEGLKFMVYLQKENIIDESGMPKERFSAEFPKEGPSILRIQQVVRGDSAAYFCASSPEVEQYFGPGTRLTVT.

The chain uses TRBV7-9 and TRBJ1-2; tentatively, D is TRBD1 (6 bases). Trimming stripped 5 bases from V and 0 bases from J, with 10 bases between. There are 14 residues in the CDR3. Per germline, CDR1 SEHNR and CDR2 FQNEAQ (reference sequence). The CDR3 sequence: CASSEQGSNYGYTF. The CDR3 bases are TGTGCCAGCAGCGAACAGGGATCTAACTATGGCTACACCTTC.

The chain recombines TRBV7-8 with TRBJ1-1, with 8 bases fitting TRBD1. There are 15 residues in the CDR3. Looked up from germline, CDR1 is SGHVS and CDR2 is FQNEAQ. J lost 3 bases, V lost 5 bases, and 8 bases had no gene match. The chain's CDR3 is CASSPRQGKDTEAFF. The CDR3 nucleotides are TGTGCCAGCAGCCCCAGACAGGGGAAGGACACTGAAGCTTTCTTT.

The gene calls are TRBV5-4 and TRBJ2-7; 9 bases match TRBD1. The CDR3 runs to 16 residues. Germline CDR1 and CDR2: SGHNT and YYREEE (reference sequence). The trim removed 0 bases at V and 2 bases at J, leaving 6 bases unmatched. Written as DNA, the CDR3 is TGTGCCAGCAGCTTGGGGAGCGGGACAGGGCCCTACGAGCAGTACTTC. Its protein is CASSLGSGTGPYEQYF.

The rearrangement uses TRBV30 and TRBJ1-2; TRBD1 agrees at 9 bases. Germline CDR1 GTSNPN, CDR2 SVGIG (reference sequence). The CDR3 is 12 residues long. The CDR3: CAEDRGNDGYTF. For the CDR3, the DNA is TGTGCGGAGGACAGGGGTAATGATGGCTACACCTTC.